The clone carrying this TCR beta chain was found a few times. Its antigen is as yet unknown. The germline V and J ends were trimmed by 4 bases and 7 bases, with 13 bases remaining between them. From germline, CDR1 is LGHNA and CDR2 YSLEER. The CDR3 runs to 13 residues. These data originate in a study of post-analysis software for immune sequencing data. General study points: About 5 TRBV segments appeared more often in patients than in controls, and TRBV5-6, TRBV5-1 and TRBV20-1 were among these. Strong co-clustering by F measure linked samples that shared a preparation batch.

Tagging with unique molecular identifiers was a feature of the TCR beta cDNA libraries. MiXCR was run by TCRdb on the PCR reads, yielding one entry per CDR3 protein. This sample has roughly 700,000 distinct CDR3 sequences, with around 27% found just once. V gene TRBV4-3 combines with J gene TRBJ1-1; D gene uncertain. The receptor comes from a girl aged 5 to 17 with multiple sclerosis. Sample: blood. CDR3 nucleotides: TGCGCCAGCAGCCTCCGGGAGAGGAGTGAAGCTTTCTTT. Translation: CASSLRERSEAFF.